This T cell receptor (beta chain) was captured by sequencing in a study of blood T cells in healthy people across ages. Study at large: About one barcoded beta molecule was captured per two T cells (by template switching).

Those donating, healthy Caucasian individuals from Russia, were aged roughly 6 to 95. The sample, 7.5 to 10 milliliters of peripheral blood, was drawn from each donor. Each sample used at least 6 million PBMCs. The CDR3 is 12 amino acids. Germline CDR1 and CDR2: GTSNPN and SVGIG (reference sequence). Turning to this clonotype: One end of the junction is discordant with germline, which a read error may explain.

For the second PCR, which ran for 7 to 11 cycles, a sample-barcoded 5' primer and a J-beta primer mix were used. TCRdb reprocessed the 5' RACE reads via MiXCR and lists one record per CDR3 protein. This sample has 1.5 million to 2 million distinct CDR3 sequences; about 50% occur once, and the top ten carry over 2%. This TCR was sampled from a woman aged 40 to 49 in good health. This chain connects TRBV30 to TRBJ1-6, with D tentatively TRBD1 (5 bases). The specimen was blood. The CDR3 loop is CAGSRQNSPLHF. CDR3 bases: TGTGCCGGGAGTCGACAGAATTCACCCCTCCACTTT.